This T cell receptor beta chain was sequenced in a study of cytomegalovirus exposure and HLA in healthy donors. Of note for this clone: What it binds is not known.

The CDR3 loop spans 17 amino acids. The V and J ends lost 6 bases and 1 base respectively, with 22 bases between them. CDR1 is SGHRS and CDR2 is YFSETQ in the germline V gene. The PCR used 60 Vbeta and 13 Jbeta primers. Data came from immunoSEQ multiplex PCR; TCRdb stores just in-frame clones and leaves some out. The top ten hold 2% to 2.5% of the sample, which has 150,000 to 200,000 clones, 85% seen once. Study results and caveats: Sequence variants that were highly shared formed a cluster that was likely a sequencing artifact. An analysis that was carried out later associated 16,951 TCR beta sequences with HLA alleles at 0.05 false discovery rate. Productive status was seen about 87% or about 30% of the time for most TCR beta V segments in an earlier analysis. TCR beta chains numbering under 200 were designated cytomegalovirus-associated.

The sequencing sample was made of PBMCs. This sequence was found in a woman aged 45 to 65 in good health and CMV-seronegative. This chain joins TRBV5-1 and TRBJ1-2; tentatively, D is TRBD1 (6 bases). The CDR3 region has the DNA TGCGCCAGCACCCAGTTCAGTGGAACAGGGATTAACTATGGCTACACCTTC. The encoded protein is CASTQFSGTGINYGYTF.